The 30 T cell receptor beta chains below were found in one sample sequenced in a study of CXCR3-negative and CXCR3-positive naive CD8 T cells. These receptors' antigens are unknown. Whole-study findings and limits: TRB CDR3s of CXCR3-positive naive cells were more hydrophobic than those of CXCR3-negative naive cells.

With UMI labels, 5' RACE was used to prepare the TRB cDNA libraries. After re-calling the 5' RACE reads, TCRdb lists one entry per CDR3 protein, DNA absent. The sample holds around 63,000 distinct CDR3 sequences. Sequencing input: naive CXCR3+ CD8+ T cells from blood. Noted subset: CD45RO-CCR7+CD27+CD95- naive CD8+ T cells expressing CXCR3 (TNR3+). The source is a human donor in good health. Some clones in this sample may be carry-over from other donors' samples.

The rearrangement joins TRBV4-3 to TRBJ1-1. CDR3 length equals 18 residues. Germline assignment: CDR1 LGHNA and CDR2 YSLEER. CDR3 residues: CASSHGAAGRAPDTEAFF.

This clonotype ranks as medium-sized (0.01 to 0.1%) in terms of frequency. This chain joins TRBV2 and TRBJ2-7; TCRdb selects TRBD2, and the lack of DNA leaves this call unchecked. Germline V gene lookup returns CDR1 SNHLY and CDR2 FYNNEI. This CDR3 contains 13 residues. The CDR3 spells CASSQGRGYEQYF.

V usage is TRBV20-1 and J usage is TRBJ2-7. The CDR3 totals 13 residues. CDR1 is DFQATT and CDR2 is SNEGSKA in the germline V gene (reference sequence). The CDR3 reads CSARDGLSYEQYF.

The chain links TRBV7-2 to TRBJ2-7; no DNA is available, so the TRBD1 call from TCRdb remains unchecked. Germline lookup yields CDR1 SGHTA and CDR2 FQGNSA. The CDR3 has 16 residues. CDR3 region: CASSLFPDKSSYEQYF.

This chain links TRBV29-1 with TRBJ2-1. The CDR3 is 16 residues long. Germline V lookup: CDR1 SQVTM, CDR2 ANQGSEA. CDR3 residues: CSVWVAGLMSYNEQFF.

This chain's CDR3 is CASSDPGQGVYEQYF. The genes are TRBV25-1 and TRBJ2-7; TCRdb outputs TRBD1, but without DNA this stays unchecked. The CDR3 length is 15 residues. The V gene's germline CDR1 is MGHDK and CDR2 SYGVNS.

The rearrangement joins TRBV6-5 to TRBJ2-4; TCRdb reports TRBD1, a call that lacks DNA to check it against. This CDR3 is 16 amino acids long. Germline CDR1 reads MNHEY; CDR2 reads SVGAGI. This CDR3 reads CASSVGHPLAKNIQYF.

CDR3 amino acids: CASSFGGHSAYEQYF. V gene TRBV7-8 combines with J gene TRBJ2-7; TCRdb's assignment of TRBD1 cannot be checked, as there is no DNA. This CDR3 contains 15 residues. CDR1 and CDR2 from the germline V gene are SGHVS and FQNEAQ.

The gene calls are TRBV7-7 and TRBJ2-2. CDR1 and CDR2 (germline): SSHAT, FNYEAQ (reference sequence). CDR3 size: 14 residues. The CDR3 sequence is CASSLEPDTGELFF.

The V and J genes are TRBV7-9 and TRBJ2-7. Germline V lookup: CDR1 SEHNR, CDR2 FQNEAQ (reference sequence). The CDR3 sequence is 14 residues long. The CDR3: CASSLTGSSYEQYF.

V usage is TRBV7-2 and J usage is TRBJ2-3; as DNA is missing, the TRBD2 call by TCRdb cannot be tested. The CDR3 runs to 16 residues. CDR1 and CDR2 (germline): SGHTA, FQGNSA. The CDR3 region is CASSYVAGGPPDTQYF.

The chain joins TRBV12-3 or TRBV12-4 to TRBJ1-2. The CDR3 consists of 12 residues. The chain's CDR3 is CASSTTMQGYTF.

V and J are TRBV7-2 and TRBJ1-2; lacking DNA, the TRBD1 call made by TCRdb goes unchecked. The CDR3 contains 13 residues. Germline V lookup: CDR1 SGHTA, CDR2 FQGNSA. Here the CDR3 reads CASSLATGSGYTF.

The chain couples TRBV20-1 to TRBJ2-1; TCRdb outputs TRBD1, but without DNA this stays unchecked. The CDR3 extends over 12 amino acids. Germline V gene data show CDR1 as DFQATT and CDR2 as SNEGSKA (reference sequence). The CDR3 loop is CSADDTGGEQFF.

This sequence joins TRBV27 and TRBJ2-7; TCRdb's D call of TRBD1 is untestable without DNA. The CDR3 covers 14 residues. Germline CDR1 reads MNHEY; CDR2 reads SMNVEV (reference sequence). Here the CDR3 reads CASRPGHSFYEQYF.

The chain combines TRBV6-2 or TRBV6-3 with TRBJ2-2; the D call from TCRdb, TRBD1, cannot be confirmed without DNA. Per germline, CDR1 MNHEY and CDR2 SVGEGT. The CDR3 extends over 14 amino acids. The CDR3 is CASTPKGEAGELFF.

The CDR3 loop reads CASRGMNTGELFF. The rearrangement uses TRBV2 and TRBJ2-2. This CDR3 is built from 13 residues. Germline V gives CDR1 SNHLY, CDR2 FYNNEI.

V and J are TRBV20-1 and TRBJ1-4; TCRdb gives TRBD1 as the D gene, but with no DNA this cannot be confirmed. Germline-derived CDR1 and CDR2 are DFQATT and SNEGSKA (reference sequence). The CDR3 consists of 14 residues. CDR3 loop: CSARGGQSNEKLFF.

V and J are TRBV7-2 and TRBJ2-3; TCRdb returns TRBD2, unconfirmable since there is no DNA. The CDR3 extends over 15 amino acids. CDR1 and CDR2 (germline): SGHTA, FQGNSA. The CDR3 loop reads CASSSWTSETDTQYF.

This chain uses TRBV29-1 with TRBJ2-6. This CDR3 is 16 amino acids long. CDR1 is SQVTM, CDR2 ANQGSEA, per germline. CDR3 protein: CSVASGSSAGANVLTF.

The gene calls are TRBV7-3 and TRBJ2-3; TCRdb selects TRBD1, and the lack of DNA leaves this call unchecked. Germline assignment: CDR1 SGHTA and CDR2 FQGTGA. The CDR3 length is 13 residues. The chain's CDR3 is CASRQGATDTQYF.

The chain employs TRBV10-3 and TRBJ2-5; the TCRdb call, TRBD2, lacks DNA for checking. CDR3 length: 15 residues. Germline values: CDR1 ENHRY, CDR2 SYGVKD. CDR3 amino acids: CAIRSTSGGQETQYF.

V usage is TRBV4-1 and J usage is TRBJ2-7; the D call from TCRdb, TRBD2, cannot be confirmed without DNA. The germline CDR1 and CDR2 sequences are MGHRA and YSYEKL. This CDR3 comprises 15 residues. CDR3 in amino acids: CASSRLAGERYEQYF.

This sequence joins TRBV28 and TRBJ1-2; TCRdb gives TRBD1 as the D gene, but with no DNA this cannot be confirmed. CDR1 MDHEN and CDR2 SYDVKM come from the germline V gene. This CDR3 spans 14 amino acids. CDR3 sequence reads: CASSPLGSLYGYTF.

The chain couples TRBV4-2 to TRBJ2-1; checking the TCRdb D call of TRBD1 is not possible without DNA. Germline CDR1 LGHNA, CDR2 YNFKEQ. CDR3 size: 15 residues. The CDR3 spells CASSQGQVDLSEQFF.

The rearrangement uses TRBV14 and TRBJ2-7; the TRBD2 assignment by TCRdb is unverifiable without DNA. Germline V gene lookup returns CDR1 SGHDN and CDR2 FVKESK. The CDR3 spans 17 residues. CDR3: CASSPGRSAWSSYEQYF.

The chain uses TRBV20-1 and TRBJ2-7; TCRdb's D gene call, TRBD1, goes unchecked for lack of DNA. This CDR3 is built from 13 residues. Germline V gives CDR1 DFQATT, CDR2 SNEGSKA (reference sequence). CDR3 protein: CSAMGQGSYEQYF.

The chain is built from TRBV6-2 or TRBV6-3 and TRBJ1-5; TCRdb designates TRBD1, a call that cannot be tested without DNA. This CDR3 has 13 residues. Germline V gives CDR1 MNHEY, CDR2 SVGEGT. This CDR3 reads CASSPGGSQPQHF.

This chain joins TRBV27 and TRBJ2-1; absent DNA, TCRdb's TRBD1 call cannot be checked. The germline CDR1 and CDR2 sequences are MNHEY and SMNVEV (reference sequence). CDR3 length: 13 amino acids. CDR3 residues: CASSPPTRERQFF.

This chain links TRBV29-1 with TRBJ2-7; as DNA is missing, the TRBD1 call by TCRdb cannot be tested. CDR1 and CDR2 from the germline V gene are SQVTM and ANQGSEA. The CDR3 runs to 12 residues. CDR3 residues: CSISGDSYEQYF.